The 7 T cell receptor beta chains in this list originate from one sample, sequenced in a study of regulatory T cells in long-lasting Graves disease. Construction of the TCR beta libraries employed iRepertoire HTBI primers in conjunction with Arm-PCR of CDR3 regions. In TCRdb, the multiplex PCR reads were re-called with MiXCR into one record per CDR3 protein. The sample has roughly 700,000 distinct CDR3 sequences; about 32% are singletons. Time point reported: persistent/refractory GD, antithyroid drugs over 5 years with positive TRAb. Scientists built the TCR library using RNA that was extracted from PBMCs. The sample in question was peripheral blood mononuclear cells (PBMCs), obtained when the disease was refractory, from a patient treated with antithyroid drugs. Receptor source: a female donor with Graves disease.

CDR3 residues: CASSLSVENTEAFF. The CDR3 DNA follows: TGTGCCAGCAGTCTAAGCGTGGAGAACACTGAAGCTTTCTTT. The chain recombines TRBV12-3 or TRBV12-4 with TRBJ1-1; D unclear. This CDR3 contains 14 residues. V was shortened by 5 bases and J by 1 base, with 11 bases between the two germline ends.

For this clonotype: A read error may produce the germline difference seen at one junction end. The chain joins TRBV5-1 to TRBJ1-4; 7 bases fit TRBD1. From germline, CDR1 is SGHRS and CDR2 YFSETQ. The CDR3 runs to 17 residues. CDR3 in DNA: TGCGCCAGCAGCTTGGGGACAGGAGCTGGGGCTAATGAAAAACTGTCTTTT. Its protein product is CASSLGTGAGANEKLSF.

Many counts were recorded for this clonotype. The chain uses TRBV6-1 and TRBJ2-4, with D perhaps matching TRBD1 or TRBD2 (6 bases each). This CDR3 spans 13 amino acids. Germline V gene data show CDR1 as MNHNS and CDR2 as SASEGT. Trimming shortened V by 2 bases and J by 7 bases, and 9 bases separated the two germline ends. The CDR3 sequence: CASSERGVNIQYF. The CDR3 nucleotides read TGTGCCAGCAGTGAAAGGGGGGTGAACATTCAGTACTTC.

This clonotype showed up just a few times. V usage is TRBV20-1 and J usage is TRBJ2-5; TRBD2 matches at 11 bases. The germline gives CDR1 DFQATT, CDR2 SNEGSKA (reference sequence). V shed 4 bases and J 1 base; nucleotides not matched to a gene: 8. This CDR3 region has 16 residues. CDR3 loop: CSAIPRLAGLQETQYF. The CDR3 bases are TGCAGTGCTATTCCCCGACTAGCGGGACTCCAAGAGACCCAGTACTTC.

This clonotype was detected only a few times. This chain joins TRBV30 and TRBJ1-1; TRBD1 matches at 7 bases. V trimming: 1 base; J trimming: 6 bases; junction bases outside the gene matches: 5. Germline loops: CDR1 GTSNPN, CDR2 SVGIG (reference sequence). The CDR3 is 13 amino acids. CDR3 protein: CAWSETGISEAFF. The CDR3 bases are TGTGCCTGGAGTGAGACAGGGATTTCTGAAGCTTTCTTT.

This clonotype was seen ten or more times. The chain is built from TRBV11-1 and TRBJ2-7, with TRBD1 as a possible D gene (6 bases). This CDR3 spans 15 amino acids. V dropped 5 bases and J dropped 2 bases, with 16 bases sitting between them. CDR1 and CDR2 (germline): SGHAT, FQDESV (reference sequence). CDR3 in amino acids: CASSPTRGRAYEQYF. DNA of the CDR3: TGTGCCAGCAGCCCTACCAGGGGAAGGGCCTACGAGCAGTACTTC.

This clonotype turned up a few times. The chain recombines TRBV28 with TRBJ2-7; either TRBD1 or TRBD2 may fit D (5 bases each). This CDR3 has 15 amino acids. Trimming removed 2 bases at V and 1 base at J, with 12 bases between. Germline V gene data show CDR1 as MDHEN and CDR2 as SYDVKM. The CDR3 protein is CASSLTTGRSYEQYF. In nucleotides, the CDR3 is TGTGCCAGCAGTTTAACAACGGGGCGATCCTACGAGCAGTACTTC.